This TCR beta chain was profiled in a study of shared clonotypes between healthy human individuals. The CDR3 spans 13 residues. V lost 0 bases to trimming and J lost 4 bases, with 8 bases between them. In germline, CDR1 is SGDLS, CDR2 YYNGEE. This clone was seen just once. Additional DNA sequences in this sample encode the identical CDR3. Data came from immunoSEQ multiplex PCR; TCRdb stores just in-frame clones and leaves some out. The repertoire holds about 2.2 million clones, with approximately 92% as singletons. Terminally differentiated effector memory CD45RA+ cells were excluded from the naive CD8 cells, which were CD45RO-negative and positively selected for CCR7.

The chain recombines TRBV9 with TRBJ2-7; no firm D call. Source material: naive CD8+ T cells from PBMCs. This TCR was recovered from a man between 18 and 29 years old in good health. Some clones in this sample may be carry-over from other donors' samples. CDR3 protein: CASSVEGVYEQYF. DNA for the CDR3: TGTGCCAGCAGCGTAGAGGGCGTATACGAGCAGTACTTC.